Listed below are T cell receptor beta chains from one sample, sequenced in a study of T cell responses to AZD1222 COVID-19 vaccine. Assay: immunoSEQ multiplex PCR; the TCRdb copy retains only in-frame clones and omits some. There are around 66,000 clones in the sample; 70% to 90% occur only once, and roughly 5% lies in the top ten. The input for sequencing was peripheral blood, taken 28 days after the second dose of the MenACWY control vaccine. The source of these receptors is an adult who received the MenACWY meningococcal vaccine as a control. Both conserved end residues are part of each CDR3. The D gene is left open where the match is weak. Only some rows state a clone size, as once, few, many or a class for expanded clones.

V gene	D gene	J gene	clone size	CDR3 protein	CDR3 DNA
TRBV5-3	NA	TRBJ2-7	NA	CAGQGDLGGYEQYF	TGTGCCGGTCAGGGGGACCTGGGAGGCTACGAGCAGTACTTC
TRBV7-3	NA	TRBJ1-6	NA	CASSASGDGSYNSPLHF	TGTGCCAGCAGCGCATCAGGGGATGGCTCCTATAATTCACCCCTCCACTTT
TRBV6-1	TRBD1	TRBJ2-2	NA	CASSEKDRGHTGELFF	TGTGCCAGCAGTGAAAAGGACAGGGGGCATACCGGGGAGCTGTTTTTT
TRBV19	NA	TRBJ2-7	NA	CASSNRYEQYF	TGTGCCAGTAGTAACAGGTACGAGCAGTACTTC
TRBV29-1	TRBD1	TRBJ1-5	NA	CSVEQGAGQPQHF	TGCAGCGTCGAACAGGGGGCAGGACAGCCCCAGCATTTT
TRBV6-6	TRBD1	TRBJ1-2	NA	CASSYDDRGTGGYTF	TGTGCCAGCAGTTACGATGACAGGGGGACGGGCGGCTACACCTTC
TRBV18	TRBD1	TRBJ2-7	NA	CASSPNRTGVIKEQYF	TGTGCCAGCTCACCAAATCGAACAGGGGTGATAAAGGAGCAGTACTTC
TRBV10-3	TRBD2	TRBJ2-1	few	CASRNSETSGAQFF	TGTGCCTCCAGAAACAGCGAGACTAGCGGGGCGCAGTTCTTC
TRBV7-8	NA	TRBJ2-7	NA	CASSYDDSPPYEQYF	TGTGCCAGCAGCTACGACGACTCACCTCCTTACGAGCAGTACTTC
TRBV19	TRBD1	TRBJ1-1	NA	CASRDGQGGTTEAFF	TGTGCCAGTAGGGACGGACAGGGGGGGACCACTGAAGCTTTCTTT
TRBV5-1	NA	TRBJ1-2	NA	CASSSTGGSNYGYTF	TGCGCCAGCAGCTCGACAGGAGGCTCTAACTATGGCTACACCTTC
TRBV4-3	TRBD2	TRBJ2-1	NA	CASSQTSGSGYNEQFF	TGCGCCAGCAGCCAAACTAGCGGGAGCGGGTACAATGAGCAGTTCTTC
TRBV15	NA	TRBJ2-7	few	CATSRTVSEQYF	TGTGCCACCAGCAGGACCGTCTCCGAGCAGTACTTC
TRBV7-6	NA	TRBJ1-3	once	CASSLQLGNTIYF	TGTGCCAGCAGCTTACAGCTTGGAAACACCATATATTTT
TRBV25-1	NA	TRBJ1-6	NA	CASRGPEDSPLHF	TGTGCCAGCAGGGGACCGGAGGATTCACCCCTCCACTTT